The entry below gives a single T cell receptor (beta chain) sequence along with its context. Its antigen is currently unknown. This sample was included in a study of CD8+ T cells in alopecia areata. cDNA serving as the sequencing template came from extracted, reverse transcribed RNA. Profiled with immunoSEQ multiplex PCR; TCRdb holds only in-frame clones, not every one. The sample records 80,000 to 100,000 clones, nearly 45% being singletons. V lost 2 bases to trimming and J lost 0 bases, with 11 bases between them. The germline V gene encodes CDR1 SGHRS and CDR2 YFSETQ. The CDR3 consists of 15 residues. Study-wide results and limits: Normal skin contains resident alphabeta T cells, and these are also sequenced in scalp samples.

The TCR sequence derives from a human donor with alopecia areata. The chain couples TRBV5-1 to TRBJ2-5; D might be TRBD2 (5 bases). The sequencing input was CD4+ T cells sorted from blood. The CDR3 region is CASSLERMYQETQYF. The DNA of the CDR3 is TGCGCCAGCAGCTTAGAGCGGATGTACCAAGAGACCCAGTACTTC.